This paragraph covers one T cell receptor (beta chain) sequence. Antigen unknown. Time point: blood 4 weeks post-SBRT, at nephrectomy. Treatment described: 15 Gy SBRT to primary tumor, nephrectomy 4 weeks later. The sample is drawn from a study of radiation and T cells in renal cell carcinoma. In germline, CDR1 is SGHRS, CDR2 YFSETQ. The CDR3 loop spans 13 amino acids. V lost 0 bases and J 6 bases, leaving 7 bases between the germline ends. Overall study findings and caveats: Pretreatment tumor biopsies were lacking, so baseline clonotypes are unknown. From baseline, blood top tumor clonotypes peaked at 2 weeks post-radiation.

Sequencing used immunoSEQ multiplex PCR; TCRdb keeps in-frame clones, though not all of them. The sample holds approximately 40,000 clones, around four fifths seen once. The material sequenced was blood, taken from a patient whose treatment included radiotherapy and nephrectomy. J is TRBJ2-1 and V is TRBV5-1, with D possibly matching TRBD1 (5 bases). The sequence was collected from a woman in her seventies with renal cell carcinoma. The CDR3 reads CASSLGQTNEQFF. CDR3 DNA sequence: TGCGCCAGCAGCTTGGGACAGACCAATGAGCAGTTCTTC.